This TCR beta chain was recovered during a study of blood T cell repertoires in COVID-19. Sequenced by immunoSEQ multiplex PCR; TCRdb stores in-frame clones only, minus some. The sample lists 25,000 to 30,000 clones; more than 75% were seen once. This CDR3 spans 14 amino acids. The germline V gene encodes CDR1 SGHAT and CDR2 FQDESV (reference sequence). The trim removed 5 bases at V and 3 bases at J, leaving 4 bases unmatched. Sequencing was performed on peripheral blood. The chain recombines TRBV11-1 with TRBJ2-7; 10 nucleotides agree with TRBD1. The receptor's source is a man aged 50 or older with active COVID-19. In nucleotides, the CDR3 is TGTGCCAGCAGCCGGACAGGGGGATTCTACGAGCAGTACTTC. As protein: CASSRTGGFYEQYF.